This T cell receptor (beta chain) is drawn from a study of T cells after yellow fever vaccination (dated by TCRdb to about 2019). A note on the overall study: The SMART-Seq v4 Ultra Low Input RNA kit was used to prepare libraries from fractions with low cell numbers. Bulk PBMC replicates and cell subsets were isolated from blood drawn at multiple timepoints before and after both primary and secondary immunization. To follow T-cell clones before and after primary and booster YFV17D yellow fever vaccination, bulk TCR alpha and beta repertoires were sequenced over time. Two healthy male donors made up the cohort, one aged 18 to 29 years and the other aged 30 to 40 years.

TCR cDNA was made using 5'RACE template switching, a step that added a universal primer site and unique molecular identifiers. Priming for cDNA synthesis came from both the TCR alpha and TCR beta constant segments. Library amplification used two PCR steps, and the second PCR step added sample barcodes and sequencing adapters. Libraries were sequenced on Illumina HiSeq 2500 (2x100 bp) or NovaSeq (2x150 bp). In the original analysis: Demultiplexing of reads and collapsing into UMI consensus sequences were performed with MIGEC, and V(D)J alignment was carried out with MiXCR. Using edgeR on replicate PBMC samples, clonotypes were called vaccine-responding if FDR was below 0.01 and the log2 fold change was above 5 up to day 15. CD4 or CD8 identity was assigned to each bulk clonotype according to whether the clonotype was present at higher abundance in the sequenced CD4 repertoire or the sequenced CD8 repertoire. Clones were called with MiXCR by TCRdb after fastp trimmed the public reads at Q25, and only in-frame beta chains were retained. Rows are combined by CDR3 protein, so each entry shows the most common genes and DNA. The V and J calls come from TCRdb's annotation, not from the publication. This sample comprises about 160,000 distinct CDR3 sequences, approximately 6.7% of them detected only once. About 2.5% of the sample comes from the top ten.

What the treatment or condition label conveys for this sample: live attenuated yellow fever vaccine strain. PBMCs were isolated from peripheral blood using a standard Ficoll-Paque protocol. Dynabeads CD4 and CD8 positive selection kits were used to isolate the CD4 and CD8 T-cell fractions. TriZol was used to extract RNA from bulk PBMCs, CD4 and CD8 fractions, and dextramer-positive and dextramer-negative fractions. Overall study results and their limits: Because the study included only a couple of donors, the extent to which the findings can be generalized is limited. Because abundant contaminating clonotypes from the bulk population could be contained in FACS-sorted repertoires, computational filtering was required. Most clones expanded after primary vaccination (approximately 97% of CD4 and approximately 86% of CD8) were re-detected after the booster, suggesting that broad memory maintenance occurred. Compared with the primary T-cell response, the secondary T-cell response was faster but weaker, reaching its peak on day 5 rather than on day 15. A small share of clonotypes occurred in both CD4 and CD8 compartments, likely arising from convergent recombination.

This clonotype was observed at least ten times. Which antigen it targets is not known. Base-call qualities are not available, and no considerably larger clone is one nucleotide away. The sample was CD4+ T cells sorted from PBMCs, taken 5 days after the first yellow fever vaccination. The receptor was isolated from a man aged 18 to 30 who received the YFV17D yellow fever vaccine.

The CDR3: CASSTANWEKLFF. The nucleotides read TGTGCCAGCAGCACGGCGAATTGGGAGAAACTGTTTTTT. The rearranged segments are TRBV7-2 and TRBJ1-4, with the D gene not clear enough to name. The junction shows trimming of 5 bases on V and 11 bases on J, plus 15 bases between the germline ends. CDR1 SGHTA and CDR2 FQGNSA are derived from the germline V gene. There are 13 amino acids in the CDR3, from cysteine to phenylalanine inclusive. Only the CDR3 DNA stays, 39 bases, in frame from base 1. Here the CDR3 is joined to the reference TRBV7-2 and TRBJ1-4 genes, and the full variable domain is: GAGVSQSPSNKVTEKGKDVELRCDPISGHTALYWYRQSLGQGLEFLIYFQGNSAPDKSGLPSDRFSAERTGGSVSTLTIQRTQQEDSAVYLCASSTANWEKLFFGSGTQLSVL.